Below are 21 T cell receptor beta chains sequenced from a single sample in a study of T cells in Graves' hyperthyroidism and ophthalmopathy (dated by TCRdb to about 2019). Receptors were amplified or captured by multiplex PCR. Sequencing took place on an Illumina HiSeq 2000. TCR beta CDR3 regions were amplified from RNA transcripts. For the first round of RT-PCR on the TCR CDR3, the HTBI primer set was used together with the Qiagen OneStep RT-PCR kit. TCRdb took the public reads, trimmed them with fastp at Q25, ran MiXCR for clone calling and kept in-frame beta chains. Rows merge per CDR3 protein into single entries with the most common DNA and genes. The sample table records around 600,000 distinct CDR3 sequences; about 14% of these occur just once. Roughly 7% of the sample is held by the ten biggest clonotypes. The source material was blood. The receptor source for this set is a woman in her late teens or twenties with Graves' ophthalmopathy.

This clonotype occurred many times. In nucleotides, the CDR3 is TGTGCCAGCAGTTTCCTCTCTGGAAACACCATATATTTT. Amino acids: CASSFLSGNTIYF. The V call is TRBV28, the J call TRBJ1-3; no clear D. The CDR3 length is 13 residues. Germline V lookup: CDR1 MDHEN, CDR2 SYDVKM. V lost 3 bases and J 0 bases, leaving 3 bases between the germline ends.

This clonotype was counted many times. The chain carries TRBV9 and TRBJ2-3; perhaps D is TRBD1 or TRBD2 (5 bases each). The length of the CDR3 is 15 residues. With 0 bases removed from V and 1 base from J, the gap between germline ends came to 9 bases. CDR1 is SGDLS, CDR2 YYNGEE, per germline. In DNA form, the CDR3 reads TGTGCCAGCAGCGTAGGCCCGGGACGCACAGATACGCAGTATTTT. It encodes CASSVGPGRTDTQYF. Supplemented by reference TRBV9 and TRBJ2-3, the full variable domain reads DSGVTQTPKHLITATGQRVTLRCSPRSGDLSVYWYQQSLDQGLQFLIQYYNGEERAKGNILERFSAQQFPDLHSELNLSSLELGDSALYFCASSVGPGRTDTQYFGPGTRLTVL.

This clonotype was detected a few times. The V call is TRBV4-1, the J call TRBJ2-1, with a weak D call TRBD1 (6 bases). Trimming shortened V by 3 bases and J by 4 bases, and 16 bases separated the two germline ends. Per germline, CDR1 MGHRA and CDR2 YSYEKL. This CDR3 has 16 residues. The CDR3: CASSHEQGFLYNEQFF. In DNA form, the CDR3 reads TGCGCCAGCAGCCATGAACAGGGATTCCTATACAATGAGCAGTTCTTC.

This clonotype has only a few counts. The genes are TRBV3-1 and TRBJ2-2, with 7 bases that match TRBD1. The CDR3 has 15 residues. Germline V lookup: CDR1 LGHDT, CDR2 YNNKEL (reference sequence). Unmatched junction bases numbered 7, after V lost 6 bases and J lost 3 bases. Written as DNA, the CDR3 is TGTGCCAGCAGTCCACGACAGGGAGACACCGGGGAGCTGTTTTTT. Protein product: CASSPRQGDTGELFF.

The sample holds many counts of this clonotype. This chain connects TRBV7-2 to TRBJ1-1; no definite D call. The CDR3 has 13 amino acids. Germline V gene data show CDR1 as SGHTA and CDR2 as FQGNSA. Deletions cut 4 bases from V and 11 bases from J, with 17 bases between. CDR3 nucleotides: TGTGCCAGCAGCTCTGCTCCGGATCTAAGGGCTTTCTTT. Translated: CASSSAPDLRAFF.

The sample holds many counts of this clonotype. This sequence joins TRBV3-1 and TRBJ1-2; D perhaps matches TRBD1 (6 bases). There are 14 residues in the CDR3. V lost 4 bases, J lost 7 bases, and 16 bases lay in between. Per the germline V gene, CDR1 is LGHDT and CDR2 is YNNKEL (reference sequence). DNA for the CDR3: TGTGCCAGCAGCCGATCCCAACAGGGCATTGGCTACACCTTC. The encoded protein is CASSRSQQGIGYTF.

This clonotype has a handful of counts. This could be a read error, since a much larger clone is one nucleotide away. This chain joins TRBV7-2 and TRBJ2-5, with D unclear. CDR3 length: 12 amino acids. Per the germline V gene, CDR1 is SGHTA and CDR2 is FQGNSA. The CDR3 spells CVSSIGPRTQYF. The CDR3 DNA follows: TGTGTCAGCAGCATCGGACCCCGGACCCAGTACTTC.

This clonotype was picked up many times. The chain links TRBV9 to TRBJ1-3; no definite D call. V was shortened by 0 bases and J by 0 bases, with 10 bases between the two germline ends. The germline V gene has CDR1 SGDLS and CDR2 YYNGEE. The CDR3 covers 16 residues. The chain's CDR3 is CASSVVDVSSGNTIYF. The CDR3 DNA reads TGTGCCAGCAGCGTAGTGGATGTGAGCTCTGGAAACACCATATATTTT.

This clonotype has a count of ten or more. The genes are TRBV12-3 or TRBV12-4 and TRBJ2-2; D not resolved. The CDR3 is made up of 12 amino acids. Trimming stripped 6 bases from V and 5 bases from J, with 7 bases between. CDR3 loop: CASRQATGELFF. For the CDR3, the DNA is TGTGCCAGCAGGCAAGCTACCGGGGAGCTGTTTTTT.

In its sample, this clonotype was seen a few times. This chain uses TRBV24-1 with TRBJ1-4; 7 bases align to TRBD1. The CDR3 has 17 amino acids. Germline V lookup: CDR1 KGHDR, CDR2 SFDVKD. With V trimmed by 0 bases and J by 6 bases, 9 bases remained unmatched. CDR3 protein: CATSDLNKGQPDEKLFF. As DNA, the CDR3 is TGTGCCACCAGTGATTTGAATAAGGGACAGCCAGATGAAAAACTGTTTTTT.

This clonotype has a handful of counts. CDR3 nucleotide sequence: TGTGCCAGCAGCCTCTGGACAGGGACTGGGGCCAACGTCCTGACTTTC. Translation gives CASSLWTGTGANVLTF. V usage is TRBV14 and J usage is TRBJ2-6; 8 bases align to TRBD1. The junction had 4 bases not matched to a gene; V was cut back by 4 bases and J by 2 bases. Looked up from germline, CDR1 is SGHDN and CDR2 is FVKESK. CDR3 length: 16 residues.

The CDR3 DNA reads as TGTGCCAGCAGCAAACTAGCGGGAGTCTACGAGCAGTACTTC. It codes for CASSKLAGVYEQYF. The rearrangement links TRBV2 to TRBJ2-7; 11 bases are a match to TRBD2. The CDR3 is 14 residues long. Germline V gives CDR1 SNHLY, CDR2 FYNNEI. V dropped 6 bases and J dropped 3; count of bases not matched to a gene: 4.

The genes are TRBV28 and TRBJ1-2, with a possible D match to TRBD1 (5 bases). The V and J ends lost 7 bases and 4 bases respectively, with 16 bases between them. The CDR3 extends over 14 amino acids. Germline CDR1 and CDR2: MDHEN and SYDVKM. CDR3 in DNA: TGTGCCAGCACCCAGAGGGGCCGCGGCTATGGCTACACCTTC. Its protein product is CASTQRGRGYGYTF.

The CDR3 nucleotides are TGTGCCAGCAGCCAAGATGCCACACAGCAGTTCTTC. It yields the protein CASSQDATQQFF. The chain combines TRBV28 with TRBJ2-1; D gene unclear. This CDR3 spans 12 amino acids. V lost 6 bases, J lost 11 bases, and 14 bases lay in between. The germline V gene has CDR1 MDHEN and CDR2 SYDVKM.

This clonotype was picked up many times. This sequence joins TRBV11-1 and TRBJ2-1, with 9 bases matching TRBD2. This CDR3 region has 15 residues. With V trimmed by 3 bases and J by 4 bases, 4 bases remained unmatched. In germline, CDR1 is SGHAT, CDR2 FQDESV (reference sequence). In nucleotides, the CDR3 is TGTGCCAGCAGCTTTAGACTAGCGGAATACAATGAGCAGTTCTTC. Amino acids: CASSFRLAEYNEQFF.

This clonotype was found many times. The chain is built from TRBV18 and TRBJ1-1; possible D gene TRBD1, 5 bases. The germline V gene encodes CDR1 KGHSH and CDR2 LQKENI. V gave up 4 bases and J gave up 3 bases, with 9 bases separating them. There are 13 residues in the CDR3. The CDR3 is CASSLIGDTEAFF. CDR3 in DNA: TGTGCCAGCTCACTTATAGGGGACACTGAAGCTTTCTTT.

This clonotype was observed a few times. The chain combines TRBV7-9 with TRBJ1-2; 9 nucleotides align to TRBD1. V lost 4 bases to trimming and J lost 6 bases; unmatched junction nucleotides: 0. CDR1 is SEHNR and CDR2 is FQNEAQ in the germline V gene (reference sequence). CDR3 length: 12 residues. The CDR3 DNA sequence: TGTGCCAGCAGCTGGGACAGGGATGGCTACACCTTC. Amino acid sequence: CASSWDRDGYTF. The full variable domain, rest sourced from reference TRBV7-9 and TRBJ1-2, is DTGVSQNPRHKITKRGQNVTFRCDPISEHNRLYWYRQTLGQGPEFLTYFQNEAQLEKSRLLSDRFSAERPKGSFSTLEIQRTEQGDSAMYLCASSWDRDGYTFGSGTRLTVV.

This clonotype was counted many times. The J gene is TRBJ2-1, the V gene TRBV24-1; TRBD1 aligns across 10 bases. The V gene's germline CDR1 is KGHDR and CDR2 SFDVKD. J lost 6 bases, V lost 7 bases, and 8 bases had no gene match. The CDR3 is 15 amino acids. CDR3 DNA: TGTGCCACCAGGAGTGACAGGGGGCCTACCAATGAGCAGTTCTTC. Translated: CATRSDRGPTNEQFF.

The sample holds many counts of this clonotype. The V and J genes are TRBV7-2 and TRBJ2-7; D might be TRBD2 (5 bases). Trimming removed 1 base from V and 0 bases from J, with 10 bases in between. CDR3 size: 15 residues. The germline V gene has CDR1 SGHTA and CDR2 FQGNSA. This CDR3 reads CASSLDSGISYEQYF. The DNA for the CDR3 is TGTGCCAGCAGCTTAGATTCGGGAATCTCCTACGAGCAGTACTTC. Based on the CDR3 plus reference TRBV7-2 and TRBJ2-7, the full variable domain is GAGVSQSPSNKVTEKGKDVELRCDPISGHTALYWYRQSLGQGLEFLIYFQGNSAPDKSGLPSDRFSAERTGGSVSTLTIQRTQQEDSAVYLCASSLDSGISYEQYFGPGTRLTVT.

This clonotype was counted only a few times. The V call is TRBV6-6, the J call TRBJ1-6, with 8 bases that match TRBD1. The V gene end was trimmed by 0 bases and the J gene end by 10 bases; junction bases not matched to a gene: 11. CDR1 and CDR2 (germline): MNHNY, SVGAGI (reference sequence). CDR3 length: 17 amino acids. The CDR3: CASSYSLGQAHGSPLHF. As DNA, the CDR3 is TGTGCCAGCAGTTACTCCCTGGGACAGGCTCACGGATCACCCCTCCACTTT.

This chain uses TRBV7-2 with TRBJ2-2; D is possibly TRBD1 or TRBD2 (5 bases each). The CDR3 spans 15 residues. CDR1 and CDR2 from the germline V gene are SGHTA and FQGNSA. V was pared by 1 base and J by 1 base, with 7 bases between. CDR3 residues: CASSLGGWNTGELFF. For the CDR3, the DNA is TGTGCCAGCAGCTTAGGGGGGTGGAACACCGGGGAGCTGTTTTTT.